The table lists the clone carrying this T cell receptor (beta chain) with many counts. The antigen is undetermined. Sequence at one end of the junction differs from germline and may be a read error. Combining a sample-barcoded 5' primer with a J-beta primer mix, a second PCR ran for 7 to 11 cycles. Per-sample output comprised a minimum of 2.5 million paired-end reads containing CDR3. MiXCR was run by TCRdb on the 5' RACE reads, yielding one entry per CDR3 protein. In the table there are around 2 million distinct CDR3 sequences, about two fifths of which are singletons. The data belong to a study of blood T cells in healthy people across ages. General observations from the study: Unsorted PBMCs ruled out conclusive naive versus antigen-experienced comparison. Estimated diversity across one million T cells was deemed an underestimate. Possibly confounding the expanded clonotype changes was the fact that donor CMV status was unknown.

The germline CDR1 and CDR2 sequences are SGHTA and FQGTGA. The length of the CDR3 is 14 residues. Sequencing was done on a sample of blood. The chain couples TRBV7-3 to TRBJ2-1; weak D call: TRBD2 (6 bases). This TCR came from a human donor in good health. Here the CDR3 reads CASSPSGGVNEQFF. For the CDR3, the DNA is TGCGCCAGCAGCCCCTCTGGAGGGGTCAATGAGCAGTTCTTC.